This T cell receptor beta chain was found in a study of OX40 agonist ivuxolimab in advanced cancers. On the study more broadly: Ivuxolimab, an antibody that agonizes OX40 (CD134), was administered to the patients. In this trial design, patients received ivuxolimab intravenously at 0.01 to 10 mg/kg every 2 weeks.

A note on this clone: The antigen remains undetermined.

Study findings and constraints: In general, CD8+ T cells held more expanded clones than CD4+ did, on average.

The protocol was immunoSEQ multiplex PCR, while the TCRdb copy is restricted to in-frame clones and leaves out a portion. The repertoire includes 77,000 or so clones, 85% to 90% of them detected once, and approximately 0.81% sits in the top ten. Patients were ineligible given autoimmune disease history or systemic immunosuppression. Unmatched junction bases numbered 5, after V lost 2 bases and J lost 1 base. The germline V gene encodes CDR1 SGHAT and CDR2 FQNNGV. This CDR3 spans 16 amino acids. The specimen comprised CD4+ or CD8+ T cells sorted from blood, sampled in a trial of the OX40 agonist ivuxolimab. V usage is TRBV11-2 and J usage is TRBJ2-7; TRBD1 aligns across 10 bases. This receptor was identified in an adult with an advanced solid tumor such as melanoma, head and neck, liver or kidney cancer. Written as DNA, the CDR3 is TGTGCCAGCAGCTTATTGGGGACAGGGGCATCCTACGAGCAGTACTTC. This translates into CASSLLGTGASYEQYF.